In its sample, the clone carrying this TCR beta chain was seen many times. These data belong to a study of blood T cell repertoires in COVID-19. For the study at large: Sample material is recorded as cDNA or gDNA derived from T cells, B-cell-depleted T cells, or PBMCs.

Clones were read by immunoSEQ multiplex PCR, and TCRdb kept only the in-frame ones, dropping some. The sample carries around 220,000 clones, approximately 79% recorded once. V was clipped by 4 bases and J by 5 bases, with 18 bases between them. The CDR3 covers 15 residues. Germline V gives CDR1 SGHRS, CDR2 YFSETQ. J is TRBJ1-1 and V is TRBV5-1; D is possibly TRBD1 (5 bases). The clonotype was recovered from a woman aged 35 to 49 with active or convalescent COVID-19. Source material: peripheral blood. CDR3 in DNA: TGCGCCAGCAGCAACAATCCAGGGTCGGGTACTGAAGCTTTCTTT. Amino acids: CASSNNPGSGTEAFF. Using reference TRBV5-1 and TRBJ1-1 for the parts outside the CDR3, the full variable domain is KAGVTQTPRYLIKTRGQQVTLSCSPISGHRSVSWYQQTPGQGLQFLFEYFSETQRNKGNFPGRFSGRQFSNSRSEMNVSTLELGDSALYLCASSNNPGSGTEAFFGQGTRLTVV.